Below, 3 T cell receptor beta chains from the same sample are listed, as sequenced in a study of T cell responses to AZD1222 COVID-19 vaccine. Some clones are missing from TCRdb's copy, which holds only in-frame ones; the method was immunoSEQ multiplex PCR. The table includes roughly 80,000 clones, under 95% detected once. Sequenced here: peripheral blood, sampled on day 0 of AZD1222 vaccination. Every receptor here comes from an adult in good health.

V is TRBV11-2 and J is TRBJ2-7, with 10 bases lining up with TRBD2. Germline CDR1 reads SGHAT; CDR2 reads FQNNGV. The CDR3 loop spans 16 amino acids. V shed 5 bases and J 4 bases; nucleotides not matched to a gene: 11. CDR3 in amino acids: CASSRPSSGRKYEQYF. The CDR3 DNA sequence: TGTGCCAGCAGCCGCCCCTCTAGCGGGAGAAAGTACGAGCAGTACTTC. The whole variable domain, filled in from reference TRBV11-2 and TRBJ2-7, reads EAGVAQSPRYKIIEKRQSVAFWCNPISGHATLYWYQQILGQGPKLLIQFQNNGVVDDSQLPKDRFSAERLKGVDSTLKIQPAKLEDSAVYLCASSRPSSGRKYEQYFGPGTRLTVT.

The CDR3, as DNA: TGTGCCAGCAGCGCCCTGTTTTACGAGCAGTACTTC. Translated: CASSALFYEQYF. The chain links TRBV7-2 to TRBJ2-7; D is ambiguous. V was clipped by 5 bases and J by 4 bases, with 9 bases between them. The CDR3 covers 12 residues. Germline assignment: CDR1 SGHTA and CDR2 FQGNSA.

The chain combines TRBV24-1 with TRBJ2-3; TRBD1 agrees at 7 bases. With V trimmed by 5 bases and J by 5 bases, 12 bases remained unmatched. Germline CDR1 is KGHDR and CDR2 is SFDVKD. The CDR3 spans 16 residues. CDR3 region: CATSGTTGSARDTQYF. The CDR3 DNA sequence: TGTGCCACCAGTGGCACGACAGGGAGCGCAAGAGATACGCAGTATTTT.